Listed here are 10 T cell receptor beta chains from one sample, sequenced in a study of CD8+ T cells in alopecia areata. Stated treatment: oral pan-JAK inhibitor, 5-10 mg twice daily. The authors extracted RNA and reverse transcribed it into cDNA as the sequencing template. Measured with immunoSEQ multiplex PCR; TCRdb has only the in-frame clones, and not every one. Among about 99,000 clones listed, just over 85% were seen once. The sequencing used CD8+ T cells sorted from blood, collected between weeks 30 and 35, from a patient treated with tofacitinib. The receptor set was obtained from a human donor with alopecia areata.

The chain has TRBV11-2 and TRBJ2-3; 9 nucleotides agree with TRBD2. V lost 0 bases to trimming and J lost 6 bases; unmatched junction nucleotides: 7. The germline V gene has CDR1 SGHAT and CDR2 FQNNGV. The CDR3 runs to 16 residues. CDR3: CASSLEAAGGTDTQYF. As DNA, the CDR3 is TGTGCCAGCAGCTTAGAAGCAGCGGGAGGAACGGATACGCAGTATTTT.

The chain recombines TRBV4-2 with TRBJ2-7; a possible D gene is TRBD1 (5 bases). The CDR3 extends over 14 amino acids. The V and J ends lost 6 bases and 3 bases respectively, with 15 bases between them. CDR1 LGHNA and CDR2 YNFKEQ come from the germline V gene. CDR3 region: CASSGAITNYEQYF. CDR3 coding DNA: TGTGCCAGCAGTGGGGCTATAACGAACTACGAGCAGTACTTC.

This chain joins TRBV6-5 and TRBJ2-1; 8 nucleotides align to TRBD1. The germline V gene has CDR1 MNHEY and CDR2 SVGAGI. The ends lost 6 bases at V and 10 bases at J; junction bases unmatched: 11. The CDR3 loop spans 14 amino acids. The CDR3, as DNA: TGTGCCAGCAGGCCCGGCCCGGGACAGGTAGAGCAGTTCTTC. Its protein is CASRPGPGQVEQFF.

CDR3 in DNA: TGCAGTGCTTGGACAGGGTATGGCTACACCTTC. This encodes CSAWTGYGYTF. V and J are TRBV20-1 and TRBJ1-2; 8 nucleotides align to TRBD1. V gave up 5 bases and J gave up 5 bases; unmatched junction bases: 1. The CDR3 runs 11 residues. Germline V gene sequence: CDR1 DFQATT, CDR2 SNEGSKA (reference sequence).

The chain is built from TRBV5-6 and TRBJ2-3, with D unresolved. Germline V gives CDR1 SGHDT, CDR2 YYEEEE. The germline V and J ends were trimmed by 0 bases and 1 base, with 18 bases remaining between them. The CDR3 runs to 18 residues. CDR3 DNA: TGTGCCAGCAGCTTGGATTTCCAGACACCTGAGGGCACAGATACGCAGTATTTT. Translating gives CASSLDFQTPEGTDTQYF.

The table lists this clone with a count of one. This sequence joins TRBV4-1 and TRBJ2-5; D unresolved. The V gene's germline CDR1 is MGHRA and CDR2 YSYEKL. Trimming took off 6 bases at V and 2 bases at J, with 10 bases between the two ends. CDR3 length: 13 residues. The CDR3 DNA follows: TGCGCCAGCAGATCCGGGTCACAAGAGACCCAGTACTTC. The encoded protein is CASRSGSQETQYF.

A single count supports this clone. CDR3: CASSSRDATNTGELFF. CDR3 nucleotide sequence: TGTGCCAGCAGCTCTCGGGACGCCACCAACACCGGGGAGCTGTTTTTT. The V gene is TRBV7-9, the J gene TRBJ2-2; D could derive from TRBD1 or TRBD2 (5 bases each). The CDR3 contains 16 residues. V lost 4 bases and J 2 bases, leaving 14 bases between the germline ends. The V gene's germline CDR1 is SEHNR and CDR2 FQNEAQ (reference sequence).

The rearrangement joins TRBV9 to TRBJ1-5; D perhaps matches TRBD1 (5 bases). Trimming took 3 bases from V and 4 from J, leaving 14 bases between them. From germline, CDR1 is SGDLS and CDR2 YYNGEE. The CDR3 runs to 15 residues. The CDR3 bases are TGTGCCAGCAGCGAAAAAGGGGCAGGGAATCAGCCCCAGCATTTT. Translated: CASSEKGAGNQPQHF.

The chain recombines TRBV5-1 with TRBJ2-1, with D perhaps matching TRBD2 (5 bases). V gave up 4 bases and J gave up 9 bases, with 11 bases separating them. Germline V gives CDR1 SGHRS, CDR2 YFSETQ. The CDR3 is made up of 12 amino acids. In nucleotides, the CDR3 is TGCGCCAGCAGCGGGGAGCGTCCTGAGCAGTTCTTC. It specifies CASSGERPEQFF.

The chain recombines TRBV6-4 with TRBJ2-1; 11 bases agree with TRBD1. J gave up 7 bases and V 3 bases, and 5 bases lay outside the gene matches. The germline CDR1 and CDR2 sequences are MRHNA and SNTAGT. There are 15 residues in the CDR3. The CDR3 region has the DNA TGTGCCAGCAGTGAAGGACAGGGGGCGGGAAATGAGCAGTTCTTC. Protein sequence: CASSEGQGAGNEQFF.